The rows below give T cell receptor beta chains drawn from one sample of a study of T cells in Graves' hyperthyroidism and ophthalmopathy. One entry per CDR3 protein, called by TCRdb with MiXCR from the multiplex PCR reads. The top ten hold under 8.5% of the sample, which has 500,000 to 800,000 distinct CDR3 sequences, 45% seen once. Input material: peripheral blood or thyroid tissue (not recorded which). The receptors were sampled from an adult man with Graves' disease, either hyperthyroidism or ophthalmopathy (not recorded which). Both conserved end residues are part of each CDR3. A D gene is named only where the DNA matches it firmly. For some rows the clone size is stated as once, few or many, or as a class when expanded; others skip it.

clone_size j_call d_call v_call cdr3_nt cdr3_aa
many TRBJ2-7 . TRBV10-1 TGCGCCAGCAGTGATACCGTCTGGGGCGAGCAGTACTTC CASSDTVWGEQYF
. TRBJ1-1 . TRBV20-1 TGCAGTGCTGGGGGGGAGAGGTTCAACACTGAAGCTTTCTTT CSAGGERFNTEAFF
. TRBJ1-2 . TRBV6-5 TGTGCCAGCAGTTACCTGAGGGGAACGGGCTATGGCTACACCTTC CASSYLRGTGYGYTF
few TRBJ2-3 TRBD2 TRBV6-4 TGTGCCAGCAGTGACCTTGGACTAGCGGGAACAGATACGCAGTATTTT CASSDLGLAGTDTQYF
. TRBJ1-4 . TRBV10-3 TGTGCCAGCTCACCATGGATGGAGGATGAAAAACTGTTTTTT CASSPWMEDEKLFF
. TRBJ2-2 . TRBV7-2 TGTGCCAGCAGCTTACAGGGATCCACCGGGGAGCTGTTTTTT CASSLQGSTGELFF
. TRBJ2-7 . TRBV20-1 TGCAGTGCTTCTGGGAGTGGAAGCTCCTACGAGCAGTACTTC CSASGSGSSYEQYF
. TRBJ1-3 . TRBV10-3 TGTGCCATCACCCAGAGCTCTAAAAACACCATATATTTT CAITQSSKNTIYF
few TRBJ1-6 . TRBV7-8 TGTGCCAGCAGTTATACGACTTGGAGTTCACCCCTCCACTTT CASSYTTWSSPLHF
. TRBJ1-1 TRBD1 TRBV20-1 TGCAGTGCTCGGACAGGGTCGAAGGGTGAAGCTTTCTTT CSARTGSKGEAFF